The 20 T cell receptor beta chains listed next were all sequenced from one sample in a study of OX40 agonist ivuxolimab in advanced cancers. Method: immunoSEQ multiplex PCR; TCRdb's copy keeps in-frame clones and lacks some. Of 100,000 or so clones listed, approximately 90% were seen once; the top ten hold 0.5% to 0.65%. Here the sequenced sample was CD4+ or CD8+ T cells sorted from blood, taken in a trial of the OX40 agonist ivuxolimab. The receptors were gathered from an adult with an advanced solid tumor such as melanoma, head and neck, liver or kidney cancer.

The rearrangement joins TRBV7-2 to TRBJ1-5; 8 bases line up with TRBD1. Losses at the gene ends were 5 bases for V and 0 bases for J; bases not matched to a gene: 6. In germline, CDR1 is SGHTA, CDR2 FQGNSA. CDR3 length equals 16 residues. DNA for the CDR3: TGTGCCAGCAGCCCCCGGACAGGGTATAGCAATCAGCCCCAGCATTTT. Translation gives CASSPRTGYSNQPQHF.

The V and J genes are TRBV28 and TRBJ2-7, with D possibly matching TRBD2 (6 bases). The germline V gene encodes CDR1 MDHEN and CDR2 SYDVKM. The V end was cut by 5 bases, the J end by 3 bases, with 11 bases between. CDR3 length: 13 residues. The CDR3 DNA reads TGTGCCAGCAGTCCAGGGAGGCTCTACGAGCAGTACTTC. The encoded protein is CASSPGRLYEQYF.

In this sample, this clone turned up once. This rearrangement joins TRBV11-3 to TRBJ2-7; D call uncertain. The V end lost 3 bases, the J end lost 0 bases, and 15 bases lay between the germline ends. Germline CDR1 is SGHNT and CDR2 is YENEEA. The CDR3 consists of 16 residues. The CDR3 region is CASSFRKGRSSYEQYF. As DNA, the CDR3 is TGTGCCAGCAGCTTTCGCAAAGGACGGAGCTCCTACGAGCAGTACTTC.

The chain has TRBV5-1 and TRBJ1-1; D is unresolved. CDR3 length: 15 residues. CDR1 SGHRS and CDR2 YFSETQ come from the germline V gene. Trimming stripped 0 bases from V and 0 bases from J, with 9 bases between. This CDR3 is CASSLGQPMNTEAFF. The CDR3 DNA sequence: TGCGCCAGCAGCTTGGGACAACCAATGAACACTGAAGCTTTCTTT.

This clone has only a few counts. This sequence joins TRBV28 and TRBJ2-7; D is ambiguous. CDR1 is MDHEN and CDR2 is SYDVKM in the germline V gene. The CDR3 sequence is 16 residues long. Trimming stripped 4 bases from V and 0 bases from J, with 16 bases between. CDR3: CASSSPHLRSSYEQYF. The DNA for the CDR3 is TGTGCCAGCAGTTCGCCCCACCTAAGGAGCTCCTACGAGCAGTACTTC.

V and J are TRBV5-1 and TRBJ2-3, with 8 bases fitting TRBD2. CDR1 is SGHRS, CDR2 YFSETQ, per germline. Germline trimming cut 3 bases from V and 4 bases from J; bases unmatched to any gene: 7. The length of the CDR3 is 15 residues. Here the CDR3 reads CASSSAQRESDTQYF. CDR3 bases: TGCGCCAGCAGCTCCGCCCAGCGGGAGTCAGATACGCAGTATTTT.

The J gene is TRBJ2-1, the V gene TRBV7-2; 13 bases line up with TRBD2. There are 14 residues in the CDR3. After removal of 5 bases from V and 15 bases from J, the junction contained 10 bases not matched to a gene. Germline V gene data show CDR1 as SGHTA and CDR2 as FQGNSA. Here the CDR3 reads CASSRRTSGGPRFF. The CDR3 DNA is TGTGCCAGCAGCCGGAGGACTAGCGGGGGACCTCGGTTCTTC.

The chain employs TRBV19 and TRBJ2-1; TRBD2 matches at 10 bases. The length of the CDR3 is 18 residues. V was pared by 5 bases and J by 2 bases, with 12 bases of the junction left unmatched. Germline values: CDR1 LNHDA, CDR2 SQIVND (reference sequence). The CDR3 sequence is CASSPPKPGTSAYNEQFF. The CDR3 nucleotides are TGTGCCAGTAGTCCCCCGAAACCCGGGACTAGCGCCTACAATGAGCAGTTCTTC.

The V and J genes are TRBV2 and TRBJ1-2; no clear D. Per the germline V gene, CDR1 is SNHLY and CDR2 is FYNNEI. CDR3 length equals 10 residues. V lost 4 bases and J 8 bases, leaving 5 bases between the germline ends. The CDR3 bases are TGTGCCAGCAGTGGAGGAGGCTACACCTTC. Its protein is CASSGGGYTF.

V is TRBV7-3 and J is TRBJ2-7; D uncertain. This CDR3 comprises 14 residues. With 1 base removed from V and 3 bases from J, the gap between germline ends came to 10 bases. Germline values: CDR1 SGHTA, CDR2 FQGTGA. The CDR3 sequence is CASSLNRWSYEQYF. CDR3 nucleotides: TGTGCCAGCAGCTTAAACCGGTGGAGCTACGAGCAGTACTTC.

The chain uses TRBV7-2 and TRBJ1-2; D is possibly TRBD1 (5 bases). Germline lookup yields CDR1 SGHTA and CDR2 FQGNSA. There are 15 residues in the CDR3. The germline V and J ends were trimmed by 1 base and 4 bases, with 13 bases remaining between them. CDR3 residues: CASSLDVVGGYGYTF. The CDR3 DNA reads as TGTGCCAGCAGCTTAGACGTCGTTGGGGGCTATGGCTACACCTTC.

The V and J genes are TRBV18 and TRBJ1-1; 12 nucleotides match TRBD1. Germline V gene sequence: CDR1 KGHSH, CDR2 LQKENI. With 5 bases clipped from V and 5 bases from J, the junction kept 6 bases outside the gene matches. This CDR3 comprises 15 residues. The CDR3 DNA reads as TGTGCCAGCTCAGGGACAGGGGGCCGGTGGACTGAAGCTTTCTTT. Protein product: CASSGTGGRWTEAFF.

This clone was recorded once. The chain links TRBV7-2 to TRBJ1-2; no firm D call. Trimming took 3 bases from V and 8 from J, leaving 16 bases between them. CDR1 is SGHTA and CDR2 is FQGNSA in the germline V gene. This CDR3 contains 14 residues. The CDR3 sequence is CASSFSGAPRGYTF. The CDR3 DNA is TGTGCCAGCAGCTTTTCCGGCGCCCCGAGAGGCTACACCTTC.

The rearrangement joins TRBV6-6 to TRBJ2-5; the D gene is possibly TRBD2 (5 bases). Trimming stripped 1 base from V and 3 bases from J, with 9 bases between. Per the germline V gene, CDR1 is MNHNY and CDR2 is SVGAGI (reference sequence). This CDR3 is 14 amino acids long. The CDR3 is CASSYWRAKETQYF. The CDR3 nucleotides read TGTGCCAGCAGTTACTGGCGGGCCAAAGAGACCCAGTACTTC.

This chain links TRBV9 with TRBJ2-4; 13 bases match TRBD2. This CDR3 is built from 17 residues. V was pared by 0 bases and J by 8 bases, with 8 bases of the junction left unmatched. CDR1 SGDLS and CDR2 YYNGEE come from the germline V gene. The CDR3 sequence is CASSVVGTSGAQDIQYF. In nucleotides, the CDR3 is TGTGCCAGCAGCGTAGTAGGGACTAGCGGGGCCCAAGACATTCAGTACTTC.

The rearrangement joins TRBV5-1 to TRBJ2-1; maybe TRBD1 (6 bases). The CDR3 contains 13 residues. V shed 4 bases and J shed 5 bases, with 10 bases lying between them. The germline V gene has CDR1 SGHRS and CDR2 YFSETQ. CDR3 in amino acids: CASSPGTNNEQFF. In DNA form, the CDR3 reads TGCGCCAGCAGCCCCGGGACAAACAATGAGCAGTTCTTC.

The chain joins TRBV28 to TRBJ2-5, with D unclear. The CDR3 has 14 amino acids. CDR1 MDHEN and CDR2 SYDVKM come from the germline V gene. Trimming removed 1 base from V and 1 base from J, with 7 bases in between. In DNA, the CDR3 is TGTGCCAGCAGTTTATTAGGTATCCAAGAGACCCAGTACTTC. Residues: CASSLLGIQETQYF. Based on the CDR3 plus reference TRBV28 and TRBJ2-5, the full variable domain is DVKVTQSSRYLVKRTGEKVFLECVQDMDHENMFWYRQDPGLGLRLIYFSYDVKMKEKGDIPEGYSVSREKKERFSLILESASTNQTSMYLCASSLLGIQETQYFGPGTRLLVL.

This clone was recorded only once. The CDR3 here is CASSPPESGETYEQYF. The DNA of the CDR3 is TGTGCCAGCTCACCACCAGAGAGCGGAGAAACCTACGAGCAGTACTTC. The chain uses TRBV18 and TRBJ2-7; D possibly corresponds to TRBD2 (5 bases). Trimming stripped 0 bases from V and 2 bases from J, with 14 bases between. The CDR3 sequence is 16 residues long. Per germline, CDR1 KGHSH and CDR2 LQKENI.

The chain uses TRBV7-3 and TRBJ2-3, with a possible D match to TRBD2 (7 bases). CDR1 and CDR2 from the germline V gene are SGHTA and FQGTGA. This CDR3 is built from 14 residues. Trimming left V 5 bases short and J 6 bases short, with 15 bases between. The CDR3 sequence: CASSRGAGRDTQYF. The CDR3 region has the DNA TGTGCCAGCAGCCGGGGGGCAGGGAGGGATACGCAGTATTTT.

The chain carries TRBV29-1 and TRBJ2-1; D is possibly TRBD1 (5 bases). Trimming took off 4 bases at V and 3 bases at J, with 13 bases between the two ends. Germline V CDR1 and CDR2: SQVTM, ANQGSEA. This CDR3 spans 14 amino acids. The CDR3 spells CSVGYYQGYNEQFF. The CDR3 nucleotides read TGCAGCGTTGGCTACTACCAGGGCTACAATGAGCAGTTCTTC.